Listed below are T cell receptor beta chains from one sample, sequenced in a study of blood T cell repertoires in COVID-19. Assay used: immunoSEQ multiplex PCR; TCRdb lists only in-frame clones, some missing. Of just under 350,000 clones in the sample, approximately 91% were seen once. Source material: peripheral blood. The receptor set was obtained from a woman between 65 and 79 years old with COVID-19, enrolled during active disease. Each CDR3 is given with its conserved first and last residue. Each record gives: clone size, J gene, D gene, V gene, CDR3 protein, CDR3 DNA. The D gene is left open where the match is weak. The size entry is marked missing in some rows and otherwise reads once, few, many or a size class.

size: NA
J: TRBJ1-2
D: TRBD1
V: TRBV6-5
CDR3: CASSWDRGSGGYTF
DNA: TGTGCCAGCAGTTGGGACAGGGGGTCGGGTGGCTACACCTTC

size: many
J: TRBJ1-4
D: TRBD1
V: TRBV7-6
CDR3: CASSSYRGTNEKLFF
DNA: TGTGCCAGCAGCTCTTACAGGGGGACTAATGAAAAACTGTTTTTT

size: once
J: TRBJ1-1
D: NA
V: TRBV19
CDR3: CASSISPAGSEAFF
DNA: TGTGCCAGTAGTATTTCTCCGGCAGGGTCTGAAGCTTTCTTT

size: NA
J: TRBJ2-3
D: TRBD2
V: TRBV11-2
CDR3: CASSPRTSGGALDTQYF
DNA: TGTGCCAGCAGCCCAAGGACTAGCGGGGGGGCCCTAGATACGCAGTATTTT

size: NA
J: TRBJ1-1
D: TRBD1
V: TRBV7-2
CDR3: CASSPTGTATFF
DNA: TGTGCCAGCAGCCCCACCGGGACAGCTACTTTCTTT

size: NA
J: TRBJ1-2
D: NA
V: TRBV30
CDR3: CAWRKIWSYNYGYTF
DNA: TGTGCCTGGAGGAAGATTTGGTCCTATAACTATGGCTACACCTTC

size: NA
J: TRBJ1-2
D: TRBD1
V: TRBV6-5
CDR3: CASSPRTGGNYGYTF
DNA: TGTGCCAGCAGCCCACGGACAGGGGGCAACTATGGCTACACCTTC

size: NA
J: TRBJ2-7
D: NA
V: TRBV19
CDR3: CASSWDMSYEQYF
DNA: TGTGCCAGTAGCTGGGACATGTCCTACGAGCAGTACTTC

size: NA
J: TRBJ1-1
D: NA
V: TRBV29-1
CDR3: CSVDRGTEAFF
DNA: TGCAGCGTTGATCGGGGCACTGAAGCTTTCTTT

size: NA
J: TRBJ2-3
D: TRBD2
V: TRBV5-1
CDR3: CASSPSRLAGTDTQYF
DNA: TGCGCCAGCAGCCCCTCTCGACTAGCGGGCACAGATACGCAGTATTTT

size: NA
J: TRBJ2-1
D: TRBD2
V: TRBV2
CDR3: CASSDRLAGLVEQFF
DNA: TGTGCCAGCAGTGATCGGCTAGCGGGGTTAGTTGAGCAGTTCTTC

size: NA
J: TRBJ2-7
D: TRBD2
V: TRBV10-2
CDR3: CASSESSIAGYFGDYEQYF
DNA: TGCGCCAGCAGTGAGTCTTCGATAGCGGGGTATTTCGGAGACTACGAGCAGTACTTC

size: NA
J: TRBJ1-5
D: TRBD1
V: TRBV19
CDR3: CASREETGNQPQHF
DNA: TGTGCCAGTAGAGAGGAGACAGGGAATCAGCCCCAGCATTTT

size: NA
J: TRBJ1-3
D: NA
V: TRBV30
CDR3: CACFPETAGNTIYF
DNA: TGTGCCTGTTTTCCGGAGACAGCTGGAAACACCATATATTTT

size: NA
J: TRBJ2-5
D: NA
V: TRBV2
CDR3: CASSPSGRAMETQYF
DNA: TGTGCCAGCAGTCCCTCCGGCAGGGCGATGGAGACCCAGTACTTC

size: few
J: TRBJ2-7
D: NA
V: TRBV5-5
CDR3: CASSSMGTREQYF
DNA: TGTGCCAGCAGCTCGATGGGGACACGCGAGCAGTACTTC

size: NA
J: TRBJ1-3
D: NA
V: TRBV12-3/TRBV12-4
CDR3: CATGGSGNTIYF
DNA: TGTGCCACGGGGGGTTCTGGAAACACCATATATTTT

size: NA
J: TRBJ2-7
D: NA
V: TRBV5-1
CDR3: CASGSGGPTYEQYF
DNA: TGCGCCAGCGGATCGGGGGGCCCCACCTACGAGCAGTACTTC

size: NA
J: TRBJ2-7
D: TRBD1
V: TRBV5-1
CDR3: CASSFARDSRSYEQYF
DNA: TGCGCCAGCAGCTTCGCCCGGGACAGTCGATCCTACGAGCAGTACTTC

size: NA
J: TRBJ1-1
D: NA
V: TRBV2
CDR3: CASSVAAGISGTEAFF
DNA: TGTGCCAGCAGTGTTGCGGCGGGTATAAGCGGCACTGAAGCTTTCTTT

size: NA
J: TRBJ2-7
D: NA
V: TRBV19
CDR3: CASSIGPRGSYEQYF
DNA: TGTGCCAGTAGTATAGGTCCCCGGGGCTCCTACGAGCAGTACTTC

size: NA
J: TRBJ1-5
D: TRBD1
V: TRBV6-6
CDR3: CASSWGDSTGGKAQHF
DNA: TGTGCCAGCAGTTGGGGGGACTCTACAGGGGGAAAGGCCCAGCATTTT

size: NA
J: TRBJ2-2
D: NA
V: TRBV7-7
CDR3: CASSPTTGELFF
DNA: TGTGCCAGCAGCCCAACAACCGGGGAGCTGTTTTTT

size: NA
J: TRBJ1-2
D: TRBD1
V: TRBV18
CDR3: CASSPSGTGKLNYGYTF
DNA: TGTGCCAGCTCACCGTCCGGGACAGGAAAGCTTAACTATGGCTACACCTTC

size: NA
J: TRBJ1-1
D: NA
V: TRBV9
CDR3: CASSVDVTGPYEAFF
DNA: TGTGCCAGCAGCGTAGACGTGACAGGCCCCTATGAAGCTTTCTTT

size: NA
J: TRBJ1-2
D: NA
V: TRBV6-5
CDR3: CASSLSPSQYYGYTF
DNA: TGTGCCAGCAGCCTCTCCCCCTCCCAGTACTATGGCTACACCTTC

size: NA
J: TRBJ2-1
D: TRBD1
V: TRBV19
CDR3: CASSIAGTGPYNEQFF
DNA: TGTGCCAGTAGTATAGCAGGGACAGGACCCTACAATGAGCAGTTCTTC

size: NA
J: TRBJ1-6
D: NA
V: TRBV5-6
CDR3: CASSLLDSSSPLHF
DNA: TGTGCCAGCAGCTTGCTCGACAGCAGTTCACCCCTCCACTTT

size: NA
J: TRBJ1-3
D: NA
V: TRBV5-4
CDR3: CASSLDRTNSGNTIYF
DNA: TGTGCCAGCAGCTTGGACAGGACTAACTCTGGAAACACCATATATTTT

size: NA
J: TRBJ2-5
D: NA
V: TRBV7-2
CDR3: CASSLGAGSETQYF
DNA: TGTGCCAGCAGCTTGGGGGCAGGGTCGGAGACCCAGTACTTC

size: NA
J: TRBJ2-7
D: NA
V: TRBV7-8
CDR3: CASSLGFSSYEQYF
DNA: TGTGCCAGCAGCTTAGGGTTCAGCTCCTACGAGCAGTACTTC

size: NA
J: TRBJ2-1
D: TRBD2
V: TRBV27
CDR3: CASKAGETYNEQFF
DNA: TGTGCCAGCAAGGCGGGGGAGACCTACAATGAGCAGTTCTTC

size: NA
J: TRBJ1-2
D: NA
V: TRBV11-2
CDR3: CASSDPGAGGYTF
DNA: TGTGCCAGCAGTGACCCAGGGGCCGGGGGCTACACCTTC

size: few
J: TRBJ1-2
D: NA
V: TRBV5-8
CDR3: CASSPPSGGWGYTF
DNA: TGTGCCAGCAGCCCCCCTAGTGGGGGCTGGGGCTACACCTTC

size: NA
J: TRBJ2-7
D: TRBD2
V: TRBV28
CDR3: CASRLAGGPYEQYF
DNA: TGTGCCTCCAGACTAGCGGGGGGACCCTACGAGCAGTACTTC

size: NA
J: TRBJ2-7
D: NA
V: TRBV25-1
CDR3: CASTPGYSYEQYF
DNA: TGTGCCAGCACCCCGGGGTACTCCTACGAGCAGTACTTC

size: NA
J: TRBJ1-6
D: TRBD1
V: TRBV10-3
CDR3: CAISLGTGGSPLHF
DNA: TGTGCCATCAGCCTCGGGACAGGGGGATCACCCCTCCACTTT

size: NA
J: TRBJ1-2
D: NA
V: TRBV6-6
CDR3: CASAIWDNGAGYTF
DNA: TGTGCCAGCGCTATCTGGGACAACGGCGCAGGCTACACCTTC

size: NA
J: TRBJ1-5
D: NA
V: TRBV7-2
CDR3: CASSLAREGYQPQHF
DNA: TGTGCCAGCAGCTTAGCGAGGGAGGGGTATCAGCCCCAGCATTTT